The subject of this entry is one TCR beta chain. The entry originates in a study of chemoradiotherapy in HPV16-positive cancers. TCRdb keeps only in-frame clones here, not all; method: immunoSEQ multiplex PCR. Among 15,000 to 20,000 clones listed, around nine tenths were seen once. With 4 bases clipped from V and 8 bases from J, the junction kept 9 bases outside the gene matches. From germline, CDR1 is SGHRS and CDR2 YFSETQ. CDR3 size: 15 residues. Sequencing was performed on blood, taken from a patient who underwent chemoradiotherapy. This chain links TRBV5-1 with TRBJ1-4; 9 bases line up with TRBD1. The sequence was collected from a human donor with HPV-associated anogenital cancer. This chain's CDR3 is CASSPGQGRGEKLFF. The CDR3 DNA reads TGCGCCAGCAGCCCAGGACAGGGGAGGGGCGAAAAACTGTTTTTT.